This record looks at one T cell receptor (beta chain) sequence and its context. This entry comes from a study of tumor-infiltrating lymphocytes in primary liver carcinoma. Between roughly 17 and 31 mg of unsorted bulk tissue served as the source from which RNA and DNA were co-extracted. A constant-region primer primed TCR beta cDNA synthesis from about 0.45 ug of total RNA. Libraries covering TCR beta were generated through three nested multiplex PCR rounds (using a slightly modified ARM-PCR). TCRdb re-called the multiplex PCR reads with MiXCR, one entry per CDR3 protein. The sample carries roughly 80,000 distinct CDR3 sequences, 71% recorded once. The origin of this receptor is a woman aged 55-70 years with primary liver carcinoma and hepatitis B virus infection. Sequences were obtained from liver tumor tissue from sampling region 4. Subset of the sample: tumor region T4, right-lateral pole.

The CDR3: CASSLARKGGQFF. The CDR3 DNA reads as TGTGCCAGCAGCTTGGCCCGCAAGGGTGGGCAGTTCTTC. The rearrangement joins TRBV5-4 to TRBJ2-1; D ambiguous. The V and J ends lost 0 bases and 12 bases respectively, with 13 bases between them. The germline V gene encodes CDR1 SGHNT and CDR2 YYREEE (reference sequence). This CDR3 region has 13 residues.